The sequence of this T cell receptor (beta chain) was determined in a study of blood T cell repertoires in COVID-19. Study summary: T cells, B-cell-depleted T cells, or PBMCs supplied cDNA or gDNA.

This clone has a handful of counts. Trimming took 4 bases from V and 4 from J; bases not matched to a gene: 8. The germline CDR1 and CDR2 sequences are MGHRA and YSYEKL. The CDR3 is 15 amino acids. In the source study's methods: Reference gene primer amplification gave estimated nucleated cell counts. Libraries were prepared by immunoSEQ multiplex PCR; TCRdb keeps only in-frame clonotypes and omits some of them. V and J calls and clone size follow that table, whereas D and trimming were derived from the DNA. The table records some 250,000 clones, around 85% of them present only once. The receptor was isolated from a woman at least 80 years old with acute or convalescent COVID-19. This chain uses TRBV4-1 with TRBJ2-7, with 9 bases fitting TRBD1. Sequences were obtained from peripheral blood. The CDR3 reads CASSLRQGDGYEQYF. CDR3 coding DNA: TGCGCCAGCAGCCTCAGACAGGGGGACGGGTACGAGCAGTACTTC.